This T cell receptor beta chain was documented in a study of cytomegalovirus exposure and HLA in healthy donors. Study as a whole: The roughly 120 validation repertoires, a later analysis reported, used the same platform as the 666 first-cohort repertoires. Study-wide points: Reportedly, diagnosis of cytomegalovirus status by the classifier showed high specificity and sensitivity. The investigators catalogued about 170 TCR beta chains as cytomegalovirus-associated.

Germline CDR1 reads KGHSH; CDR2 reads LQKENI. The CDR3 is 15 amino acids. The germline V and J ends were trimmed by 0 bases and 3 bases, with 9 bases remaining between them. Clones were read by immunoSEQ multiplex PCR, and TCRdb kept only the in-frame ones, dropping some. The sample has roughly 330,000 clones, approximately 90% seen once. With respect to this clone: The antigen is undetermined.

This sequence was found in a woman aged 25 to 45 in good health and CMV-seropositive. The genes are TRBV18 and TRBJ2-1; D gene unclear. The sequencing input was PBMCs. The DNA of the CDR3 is TGTGCCAGCTCACCACCGGAAGGGAACTACAATGAGCAGTTCTTC. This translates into CASSPPEGNYNEQFF.